Following are 30 T cell receptor beta chains from one sample sequenced in a study of T cells in Graves' hyperthyroidism and ophthalmopathy (dated by TCRdb to between 2017 and 2020). Libraries were made using multiplex PCR. TCRdb shows the sequencer as Illumina HiSeq 2000. The TCR beta CDR3 regions were amplified from the RNA transcripts. A first-round RT-PCR of the TCR CDR3 used the HTBI primer set with the Qiagen OneStep RT-PCR kit. TCRdb took the public reads, trimmed them with fastp at Q25, ran MiXCR for clone calling and kept in-frame beta chains. Rows matching on CDR3 protein sequence are summarized as one entry with the most common DNA and genes. The sample table lists around 760,000 distinct CDR3 sequences, 35% of them with a count of one. Approximately 31% of the sample lies in the top ten. Sequenced sample: blood. Receptors originate from a woman aged 40 to 50 with Graves' hyperthyroidism.

This clonotype was seen repeatedly, ten times or more. The rearrangement links TRBV12-3 or TRBV12-4 to TRBJ1-5; no clear D gene. V was trimmed by 3 bases and J by 0 bases, leaving 6 bases between them. CDR3 length: 14 residues. The CDR3 loop reads CASSFESSNQPQHF. Here the CDR3 DNA reads TGTGCCAGCAGTTTTGAAAGTAGCAATCAGCCCCAGCATTTT.

This clonotype came up many times. The genes are TRBV20-1 and TRBJ1-6; D call uncertain. The CDR3 spans 16 residues. The germline V gene has CDR1 DFQATT and CDR2 SNEGSKA (reference sequence). The V and J ends lost 0 bases and 7 bases respectively, with 16 bases between them. Here the CDR3 reads CSARDLAAGGNSPLHF. CDR3 DNA: TGCAGTGCTAGAGATTTGGCTGCCGGAGGGAATTCACCCCTCCACTTT.

This clonotype was observed many times. The J gene is TRBJ2-7, the V gene TRBV5-1; D possibly corresponds to TRBD1 (5 bases). V shed 4 bases and J shed 6 bases, with 14 bases lying between them. The CDR3 spans 13 residues. Germline V gene data show CDR1 as SGHRS and CDR2 as YFSETQ. The CDR3 nucleotides are TGCGCCAGCAGCCCCCACGGACAAGCCGAGCAGTACTTC. Amino acid sequence: CASSPHGQAEQYF.

The rearrangement joins TRBV6-5 to TRBJ2-7; D possibly corresponds to TRBD2 (5 bases). Germline CDR1 is MNHEY and CDR2 is SVGAGI. The CDR3 is 15 residues long. Between the trimmed V and J ends, which lost 4 bases and 0 bases, there was a span of 13 bases. DNA of the CDR3: TGTGCCAGCAGTTTACTCGGGGAGCGCTCCTACGAGCAGTACTTC. It specifies CASSLLGERSYEQYF.

This clonotype occurred once. This chain joins TRBV10-3 and TRBJ2-7; D is ambiguous. CDR3 size: 14 residues. The V gene's germline CDR1 is ENHRY and CDR2 SYGVKD. V dropped 0 bases and J dropped 6 bases, with 12 bases sitting between them. DNA of the CDR3: TGTGCCATCAGTGAGTCGTACTCGCTTTCCGAGCAGTACTTC. Translation: CAISESYSLSEQYF.

V is TRBV2 and J is TRBJ1-2, with 9 bases fitting TRBD1. Trimming removed 4 bases from V and 6 bases from J; junction bases left unmatched: 9. CDR1 and CDR2 from the germline V gene are SNHLY and FYNNEI. The CDR3 consists of 15 residues. This chain's CDR3 is CASSAGTGIKDGYTF. DNA for the CDR3: TGTGCCAGCAGTGCCGGGACAGGGATTAAGGATGGCTACACCTTC. The full variable domain, in which reference TRBV2 and TRBJ1-2 provide the parts outside the CDR3, is EPEVTQTPSHQVTQMGQEVILRCVPISNHLYFYWYRQILGQKVEFLVSFYNNEISEKSEIFDDQFSVERPDGSNFTLKIRSTKLEDSAMYFCASSAGTGIKDGYTFGSGTRLTVV.

In the case of this clonotype: A much larger clonotype is one base distant, so this may be a read error. The CDR3 DNA reads TGCGCCAGCAGCGGTAAGAACACTGAAGCTTCCTTT. It encodes CASSGKNTEASF. This chain joins TRBV5-1 and TRBJ1-1; D is unclear. This CDR3 has 12 amino acids. Germline values: CDR1 SGHRS, CDR2 YFSETQ. The complete variable domain, with remaining parts taken from reference TRBV5-1 and TRBJ1-1, reads KAGVTQTPRYLIKTRGQQVTLSCSPISGHRSVSWYQQTPGQGLQFLFEYFSETQRNKGNFPGRFSGRQFSNSRSEMNVSTLELGDSALYLCASSGKNTEASFGQGTRLTVV.

This clonotype was observed many times. The chain links TRBV9 to TRBJ1-1, with D perhaps TRBD1 (6 bases). CDR3 size: 15 residues. Per germline, CDR1 SGDLS and CDR2 YYNGEE. Trimming left V 3 bases short and J 1 base short, with 13 bases between. CDR3 nucleotides: TGTGCCAGCAGCGCCCTGACAGGAAGGAACACTGAAGCTTTCTTT. Translating gives CASSALTGRNTEAFF.

The table lists this clonotype with a few counts. The rearrangement uses TRBV6-1 and TRBJ1-6; 8 bases agree with TRBD1. The ends lost 4 bases at V and 6 bases at J; junction bases unmatched: 2. The CDR3 runs 14 residues. Per germline, CDR1 MNHNS and CDR2 SASEGT. The CDR3 spells CASSGGTGNSPLHF. CDR3 DNA sequence: TGTGCCAGCAGTGGTGGGACAGGTAATTCACCCCTCCACTTT.

This clonotype was counted at least ten times. The rearrangement uses TRBV2 and TRBJ2-5; no definite D call. V was clipped by 4 bases and J by 3 bases, with 9 bases between them. Germline CDR1 SNHLY, CDR2 FYNNEI. The CDR3 consists of 13 residues. The CDR3 sequence: CASSGPTKETQYF. DNA for the CDR3: TGTGCCAGCAGTGGACCGACCAAAGAGACCCAGTACTTC. Supplemented by reference TRBV2 and TRBJ2-5, the full variable domain reads EPEVTQTPSHQVTQMGQEVILRCVPISNHLYFYWYRQILGQKVEFLVSFYNNEISEKSEIFDDQFSVERPDGSNFTLKIRSTKLEDSAMYFCASSGPTKETQYFGPGTRLLVL.

The chain uses TRBV6-6 and TRBJ1-5; 11 bases line up with TRBD1. Unmatched junction bases numbered 3, after V lost 5 bases and J lost 6 bases. The CDR3 spans 14 residues. Germline CDR1 MNHNY, CDR2 SVGAGI (reference sequence). CDR3 nucleotide sequence: TGTGCCAGCAGTCGGGACAGGGGGATTCAGCCCCAGCATTTT. Translation gives CASSRDRGIQPQHF.

In its sample, this clonotype was seen once. A read error is likely, as this CDR3 ends without the conserved phenylalanine or tryptophan. The DNA is left out, because the CDR3 cannot be placed on it with certainty; the CDR3 is given as TCRdb lists it. Here the CDR3 reads CASSPAGGRHRGAVV. The chain is built from TRBV5-1 and TRBJ2-2; TRBD2 is the table's D call and was not checked against the DNA. Germline values: CDR1 SGHRS, CDR2 YFSETQ. The CDR3 totals 15 residues, both ends included.

Note on this clonotype: This may be a read error: a much more frequent sequence differs by one nucleotide. The V call is TRBV2, the J call TRBJ1-4, with TRBD1 matching 11 bases. This CDR3 is 15 amino acids long. Germline loops: CDR1 SNHLY, CDR2 FYNNEI. The CDR3 sequence: CASRMRTGGDEKLSF. DNA of the CDR3: TGTGCCAGCAGAATGAGGACAGGGGGCGATGAAAAACTGTCTTTT.

This clonotype occurred a few times. J is TRBJ1-3 and V is TRBV5-4, with D maybe TRBD1 (5 bases). The CDR3 sequence is 16 residues long. Germline assignment: CDR1 SGHNT and CDR2 YYREEE (reference sequence). V shed 0 bases and J shed 0 bases, with 10 bases lying between them. The CDR3 bases are TGTGCCAGCAGCTTGGTAGGGGCGATCTCTGGAAACACCATATATTTT. This gives the protein CASSLVGAISGNTIYF.

This clonotype turned up a few times. The genes are TRBV7-2 and TRBJ2-2; D could derive from TRBD1 or TRBD2 (5 bases each). There are 17 residues in the CDR3. V was clipped by 5 bases and J by 5 bases, with 21 bases between them. Germline V CDR1 and CDR2: SGHTA, FQGNSA. The CDR3, as DNA: TGTGCCAGCAGCCCCGCTCCGGGGCTGATGGGTACCGGGGAGCTGTTTTTT. Amino acid sequence: CASSPAPGLMGTGELFF.

This clonotype has just a few counts. The chain links TRBV20-1 to TRBJ1-1, with TRBD1 matching 7 bases. In germline, CDR1 is DFQATT, CDR2 SNEGSKA (reference sequence). Trimming at V came to 3 bases and at J to 3 bases, leaving 7 bases not matched to a gene. This CDR3 comprises 14 residues. The CDR3 loop reads CSARERGHDTEAFF. The CDR3 DNA is TGCAGTGCTAGGGAGAGGGGGCACGACACTGAAGCTTTCTTT.

This clonotype appeared many times. The chain recombines TRBV6-5 with TRBJ2-5; no reliable D call. Germline V lookup: CDR1 MNHEY, CDR2 SVGAGI. The V end lost 0 bases, the J end lost 6 bases, and 8 bases lay between the germline ends. The CDR3 is made up of 13 amino acids. The CDR3 spells CASSYSRVQTQYF. DNA of the CDR3: TGTGCCAGCAGTTACTCTCGGGTACAGACCCAGTACTTC.

This chain uses TRBV7-9 with TRBJ2-7; 9 nucleotides agree with TRBD1. Germline loops: CDR1 SEHNR, CDR2 FQNEAQ (reference sequence). With V trimmed by 5 bases and J by 0 bases, 8 bases remained unmatched. CDR3 size: 16 residues. CDR3 DNA: TGTGCCAGCAGCAGCCGGGGACAGGGTGGCTCCTACGAGCAGTACTTC. This translates into CASSSRGQGGSYEQYF.

This rearrangement joins TRBV10-1 to TRBJ2-5, with 11 bases fitting TRBD2. Germline V lookup: CDR1 WNHNN, CDR2 SYGVQD (reference sequence). This CDR3 contains 16 residues. With 5 bases clipped from V and 5 bases from J, the junction kept 10 bases outside the gene matches. The CDR3 bases are TGCGCCAGCAGTAATCTAGCGGGGGGCCTGATGGAGACCCAGTACTTC. Protein product: CASSNLAGGLMETQYF.

This clonotype was seen ten or more times. This sequence joins TRBV6-5 and TRBJ1-2, with a tentative D call TRBD1 (6 bases). With 2 bases removed from V and 6 bases from J, the gap between germline ends came to 10 bases. Germline loops: CDR1 MNHEY, CDR2 SVGAGI. This CDR3 contains 13 residues. CDR3 sequence (DNA): TGTGCCAGCAGTTACGGACCAGGGGATGGCTACACCTTC. This translates into CASSYGPGDGYTF.

The chain carries TRBV29-1 and TRBJ1-2; D is undetermined. Per the germline V gene, CDR1 is SQVTM and CDR2 is ANQGSEA. V was pared by 8 bases and J by 5 bases, with 12 bases between. This CDR3 has 11 amino acids. The CDR3 loop is CSSGLGYGYTF. The CDR3 DNA sequence: TGCAGCTCCGGCCTGGGATATGGCTACACCTTC.

The sample holds a few counts of this clonotype. V and J are TRBV4-2 and TRBJ1-1, with TRBD1 identical over 7 bases. Trimming cost V 5 bases and J 4 bases; bases outside gene matches: 10. CDR3 length: 15 amino acids. Germline-derived CDR1 and CDR2 are LGHNA and YNFKEQ. CDR3: CASSFQGEWITEAFF. The CDR3 DNA follows: TGTGCCAGCAGCTTTCAGGGGGAGTGGATCACTGAAGCTTTCTTT.

The sample holds many counts of this clonotype. The chain links TRBV7-3 to TRBJ1-6; D is uncertain. Germline V lookup: CDR1 SGHTA, CDR2 FQGTGA. Trimming cost V 4 bases and J 8 bases, with 9 bases left between them. The CDR3 is made up of 13 amino acids. CDR3 sequence (DNA): TGTGCCAGCAGCTCTGGACGGGATTCACCCCTCCACTTT. Its protein product is CASSSGRDSPLHF.

V is TRBV19 and J is TRBJ2-7, with TRBD1 identical over 8 bases. Unmatched junction bases numbered 11, after V lost 4 bases and J lost 0 bases. The CDR3 runs 17 residues. Germline CDR1 LNHDA, CDR2 SQIVND (reference sequence). Written as DNA, the CDR3 is TGTGCCAGTAGTAAGATACAGGGGGGCAGCGGCTCCTACGAGCAGTACTTC. It specifies CASSKIQGGSGSYEQYF.

This clonotype was seen many times. The rearrangement links TRBV7-9 to TRBJ2-2, with 9 bases lining up with TRBD2. V trimming: 3 bases; J trimming: 4 bases; junction bases outside the gene matches: 6. Germline V CDR1 and CDR2: SEHNR, FQNEAQ (reference sequence). The CDR3 extends over 16 amino acids. The CDR3 DNA is TGTGCCAGCAGCTTGCTAGCGGGGACGGTCACCGGGGAGCTGTTTTTT. It encodes CASSLLAGTVTGELFF.

At least ten counts were recorded for this clonotype. This chain links TRBV29-1 with TRBJ2-5; 9 bases are shared with TRBD2. The CDR3 is made up of 15 amino acids. Germline V gives CDR1 SQVTM, CDR2 ANQGSEA. V was pared by 3 bases and J by 1 base, with 6 bases of the junction left unmatched. As DNA, the CDR3 is TGCAGCGTTGATTTTGGCGGGAGGGCCCAAGAGACCCAGTACTTC. Amino acids: CSVDFGGRAQETQYF.

A word on this clonotype: A much bigger clone sits one base away, suggesting this may be a read error. V and J are TRBV10-3 and TRBJ1-1; possibly TRBD1 for D (5 bases). The CDR3 length is 13 residues. Germline loops: CDR1 ENHRY, CDR2 SYGVKD. V was cut by 4 bases and J by 4 bases, with 10 bases left in between. CDR3 sequence: CAISGAGSTEAFF. CDR3 DNA sequence: TGTGCCATCAGTGGGGCAGGGAGCACTGAAGCTTTCTTT.

The table lists this clonotype with many counts. This chain joins TRBV7-9 and TRBJ1-1; tentative D call: TRBD1 (6 bases). The V end was cut by 5 bases, the J end by 4 bases, with 17 bases between. The CDR3 loop spans 15 amino acids. Per germline, CDR1 SEHNR and CDR2 FQNEAQ (reference sequence). In DNA form, the CDR3 reads TGTGCCAGCAGCCCGACAGGAGAGTGGAGCACTGAAGCTTTCTTT. Translating it yields CASSPTGEWSTEAFF.

With respect to this clonotype: At one boundary the junction diverges from the germline segment, which might be a read error. The chain carries TRBV2 and TRBJ1-6, with a possible D match to TRBD1 (6 bases). Germline CDR1 and CDR2: SNHLY and FYNNEI. The CDR3 is 12 residues long. The CDR3 reads CVSTPGDSPLHF. In DNA, the CDR3 is TGTGTCAGCACTCCAGGGGATTCACCCCTCCACTTC.

The chain recombines TRBV28 with TRBJ2-2; possible D gene TRBD1, 7 bases. Germline V CDR1 and CDR2: MDHEN, SYDVKM. V was trimmed by 8 bases and J by 0 bases, leaving 10 bases between them. The CDR3 spans 14 residues. The CDR3 region is CASAGQPNTGELFF. In nucleotides, the CDR3 is TGTGCCAGCGCGGGACAGCCGAACACCGGGGAGCTGTTTTTT. The full variable domain, completed using reference TRBV28 and TRBJ2-2, is DVKVTQSSRYLVKRTGEKVFLECVQDMDHENMFWYRQDPGLGLRLIYFSYDVKMKEKGDIPEGYSVSREKKERFSLILESASTNQTSMYLCASAGQPNTGELFFGEGSRLTVL.